A selection of T cell receptor beta chains follows, all from one sample in a study of tumor-infiltrating lymphocytes in primary liver carcinoma. MiXCR, applied by TCRdb to the multiplex PCR reads, yields one record per CDR3 protein. The table includes around 100,000 distinct CDR3 sequences, approximately 70% detected once. Sequencing was carried out using liver tumor tissue from sampling region 2. These receptors were collected from a woman in her fifties or sixties with primary liver carcinoma and hepatitis B virus infection. Each CDR3 is given with its conserved first and last residue. A D gene is named only where the DNA matches it firmly. Only part of the rows carry a size: once, few, many, or a class if the clone is expanded.

j_call	clone_size	v_call	d_call	cdr3_nt	cdr3_aa
TRBJ2-1	-	TRBV11-2	TRBD2	TGTGCCAGCAGCTTAGAGGTAGCGGGACACTCCTACTATGAGCAGTTCTTC	CASSLEVAGHSYYEQFF
TRBJ1-1	-	TRBV5-1	-	TGCGCCAGCAGCTTCTGGAAGGGCAGGAAGCAAGGAACTGAAGCTTTCTTT	CASSFWKGRKQGTEAFF
TRBJ2-2	-	TRBV11-2	-	TGTGTTAGCAGCTTAGTGCGTTACGGGGAACTGTTTTTT	CVSSLVRYGELFF
TRBJ1-3	-	TRBV12-3/TRBV12-4	-	TGTGCCAGCAGTCTACGAGGCACTCGAAACACCATATATTTT	CASSLRGTRNTIYF
TRBJ2-5	few	TRBV4-2	TRBD2	TGTGCCAGCAGCCTTGGGACTAGTTCCGAAGAGATCCAATACTTC	CASSLGTSSEEIQYF
TRBJ1-2	-	TRBV7-3	-	TGTGCCAGCAGCTTATCCCACAAGGGATCAGGCTACACCTTC	CASSLSHKGSGYTF
TRBJ2-7	many	TRBV28	TRBD1	TGTGCCAGCAGACCATTCACAGGGGGGTCCTACGAGCAGTACTTC	CASRPFTGGSYEQYF
TRBJ2-3	-	TRBV5-1	-	TGCGCCAGAAGCTACGCAGATACGCAGTATTTT	CARSYADTQYF
TRBJ1-4	once	TRBV4-1	-	TGCGCAAGCAGCCAAGACCCCCGCGTCCAAGGGGGAAAACTGTTTTTT	CASSQDPRVQGGKLFF
TRBJ2-6	many	TRBV12-3/TRBV12-4	-	TGTGCCAGCAGTTTAGCTGGGGCCAACGTCCTGACTTTC	CASSLAGANVLTF
TRBJ2-3	-	TRBV5-1	-	TGCGCAAGCAGCTTATCCGGACAGACTAGCACAGATATGCAGTATTTT	CASSLSGQTSTDMQYF
TRBJ2-1	-	TRBV11-2	-	TGTGCCAACAGCTCAGGAGAGACCGCTGGGAATGAGCAGTTCTTC	CANSSGETAGNEQFF
TRBJ2-3	-	TRBV28	TRBD1	TGTGCCAGCAGTTCCCGCGACTGGACAGGGTCTGATACGCAGTATTTT	CASSSRDWTGSDTQYF
TRBJ2-1	many	TRBV29-1	-	TGCAGCGCCCTAAAGGGGGACTGGATAGATGAGCAGTTCTTC	CSALKGDWIDEQFF
TRBJ2-1	-	TRBV11-2	TRBD2	TGTGCCAGCAGCTTCATAGCGGGGACTCATGAGCAGTTCTTC	CASSFIAGTHEQFF
TRBJ2-7	few	TRBV28	-	TGTGCCAGCAGCCCGTGCAATAGCGGACCCTACGAGCAGTACTTC	CASSPCNSGPYEQYF
TRBJ1-2	once	TRBV12-3/TRBV12-4	-	TGTGCCAGCAGTTTAGCGGGCAGGGGAGCTGGCTACACCTTC	CASSLAGRGAGYTF
TRBJ2-1	-	TRBV5-6	TRBD2	TGTGCCAGCAGCGACCGAAGCGGGAACTCCGACAATGAGCAGTTCTTC	CASSDRSGNSDNEQFF
TRBJ2-7	-	TRBV4-2	-	TGTGCCAGCAGCCAGAGTAGCGTGGAGGCCTACGAGCAGTACTTC	CASSQSSVEAYEQYF
TRBJ2-7	once	TRBV11-3	-	TGTGCCAGCAGCTTAGATCAGTTAGGGACACCAGGGACCTACGAGCAGTACTTC	CASSLDQLGTPGTYEQYF
TRBJ2-1	-	TRBV28	-	TGTGCCAGCAACTCTTTGAGGGGAGTGCTATACAATGAGCAGTCCTTC	CASNSLRGVLYNEQSF
TRBJ2-5	-	TRBV6-2/TRBV6-3	TRBD2	TGTGAGAGCCTCCGGGGGAGGGCCGCGGAGACCCAGTACTTC	CESLRGRAAETQYF
TRBJ2-7	once	TRBV4-2	-	TGTGCCAGCAGGAAAAAACCCGGGACATGGTTTAACGAGCAGTACTTC	CASRKKPGTWFNEQYF
TRBJ2-1	-	TRBV11-2	TRBD2	TGTGCCAGCAGAATGAGACTAGCGGGAGGGTCGGGGGATGTGCAGTTCTTC	CASRMRLAGGSGDVQFF
TRBJ2-1	-	TRBV28	TRBD1	TGTGCCAGCATTTACCGGGACAGGGGGCAGTTCTTC	CASIYRDRGQFF
TRBJ1-4	many	TRBV4-1	-	TGCGCCAGCAGCCAGACTGGTAAAACAACTAATGAAAAACTGTTTTTT	CASSQTGKTTNEKLFF
TRBJ2-1	-	TRBV11-3	TRBD2	TGTGCCAGCAACTACCGGGGGGTGCGGACCATGGGCAATGAGCAGTTCTTC	CASNYRGVRTMGNEQFF
TRBJ1-1	-	TRBV19	-	TGTGCCAGTAGAAACCTATTTCAAGTGGGTACGAACACTGAAGCTTTCTTT	CASRNLFQVGTNTEAFF
TRBJ1-1	few	TRBV5-1	-	TGCGCCAGCAGCTTGGAACGAGAAGACGGTGGGGATAACACTGAAGCTTTCTTT	CASSLEREDGGDNTEAFF
TRBJ1-5	-	TRBV6-6	TRBD1	TGTGCCAGCAACCGTGGACAGGGGGGCAATCAGCCTCAGCATTTT	CASNRGQGGNQPQHF
TRBJ2-3	once	TRBV7-3	-	TGTGCCAGCAGCTTCCAGGGCAGTAATACGCAGTATTTT	CASSFQGSNTQYF
TRBJ2-1	many	TRBV12-5	TRBD2	TGTGCTAGTGGTTTGGCAAACGGACTAGCGGGTAACTCCTACAATGAGCAGTTCTTC	CASGLANGLAGNSYNEQFF
TRBJ2-1	-	TRBV11-2	TRBD2	TGTGCCAGCAGCTTAGACGAAGCGGGAGGCCGGTGGTGGTCGGTCGGGCAGTTCTTC	CASSLDEAGGRWWSVGQFF
TRBJ1-1	-	TRBV5-4	-	TGTGCCAGTAAAAAAAACGGACAGTTCCCCATGAACACTGGAGCTTTCTTT	CASKKNGQFPMNTGAFF
TRBJ1-3	-	TRBV4-1	-	TGCGCCAGCAGCCAAATCCCTCGGTGGGGGCAGGGAAACACCATATATTTT	CASSQIPRWGQGNTIYF
TRBJ2-1	-	TRBV28	TRBD2	TGTGCCAGCAGTTCTGTAGCGGGAGTGTACAATGAGCAGTTCTTC	CASSSVAGVYNEQFF
TRBJ1-6	-	TRBV11-2	-	TGTGCCAGCTGCTTGGACCCGGGGTCCAATTCACCCCTCCACTTT	CASCLDPGSNSPLHF
TRBJ1-2	-	TRBV28	TRBD1	TGTGCCAGCACCGATGGGACAGCCCAGATCTATGGCTACACCTTC	CASTDGTAQIYGYTF
TRBJ2-1	-	TRBV25-1	-	TGTGCCAGCAACGTGGGCGTTACGGGCAGCAATGAGCAGTTCTTC	CASNVGVTGSNEQFF
TRBJ1-2	-	TRBV11-2	TRBD1	TGTACCAGCAGCTTAAACAGGGGATTCTATGGCTGGACCTTC	CTSSLNRGFYGWTF
TRBJ2-3	few	TRBV11-3	-	TGTGCCAGCAGCTTATCAGGGACCTTCACAGATACGCAGTATTTT	CASSLSGTFTDTQYF
TRBJ2-2	-	TRBV6-1	-	TGTGCCAGCAGTGACGGGATGGCCACCGGTGAGCTGTTTTTT	CASSDGMATGELFF
TRBJ2-7	few	TRBV4-2	-	TGTGCCAGTAGCCAGTCCCAGAGGGAGGCTATCTACGAGCAGTACTTC	CASSQSQREAIYEQYF
TRBJ2-1	-	TRBV5-1	TRBD2	TGCGCCAGCAGCTTGAGACTAGCGGGAGTATGTGAGCAGTTCTTC	CASSLRLAGVCEQFF
TRBJ2-1	-	TRBV14	-	TGTGCCAGCAGCCAAGGGATTGCGCAGTACAATGAGCAGTTTTTC	CASSQGIAQYNEQFF
TRBJ2-5	-	TRBV7-9	TRBD1	TGTGCCAGCAGCTTAGAAGGGGGCTATGAGACACAGTACTTC	CASSLEGGYETQYF
TRBJ2-3	many	TRBV6-5	TRBD2	TGTGCCAGCAGTTCCTCTCGTGCGGGAGGCCTCGGCACAGATACGCAGTATTTT	CASSSSRAGGLGTDTQYF
TRBJ2-5	-	TRBV29-1	TRBD2	TGCAGCGTTGGCGGGGGGCGCGGAGAGGCCCAGTACTTT	CSVGGGRGEAQYF
TRBJ2-7	-	TRBV11-3	TRBD1	TGTACCAGCAACCCCGGGACAGGGGGCAACTACGAGCATTACTTC	CTSNPGTGGNYEHYF
TRBJ1-2	-	TRBV11-2	TRBD1	TGTGCCGGCAGACCTGGACAGGGCTATGGCTACACATTC	CAGRPGQGYGYTF
TRBJ2-6	-	TRBV11-2	-	TGTGCGAGCAGCCCGGGACAGTCCTGGACTAGCTCTGGGACCAACGTCCTGACTTTC	CASSPGQSWTSSGTNVLTF
TRBJ2-1	-	TRBV30	-	TGTGCCTGGAGTGTGGTTGAGGGGGACAAGCGGGCACGGAGCTCCAGCAATGAGCAGTTCTTC	CAWSVVEGDKRARSSSNEQFF
TRBJ2-3	medium-sized	TRBV12-3/TRBV12-4	-	TGTGCCAGCAGTTTGGAGGAAGATACGCAGTATTTT	CASSLEEDTQYF
TRBJ2-6	-	TRBV2	-	TGTGCCAGCAGTGTCAGGAGAGGGGCCAACGTCCTGACTTTC	CASSVRRGANVLTF
TRBJ2-3	-	TRBV11-2	TRBD1	TGTACCAGCAGCTTAGCAATGGGGAGAGGGGGCACAGATGCGCAGTATTTT	CTSSLAMGRGGTDAQYF